This T cell receptor beta chain was found in a study of T cells in localized non-small cell lung cancer. Study outcomes and limitations: Turning up in adjacent lung were a median approximately 58 of the top 100 tumor clones. Longer overall survival accompanied higher blood T cell density. Sequencing, confined to only one tumor region, leaves heterogeneity possible. The study found T cell clonality highest in uninvolved adjacent lung, above tumor.

Libraries were prepared by immunoSEQ multiplex PCR; TCRdb keeps only in-frame clonotypes and omits some of them. The sample records around 3,900 clones, around 40% being singletons. Germline V gene data show CDR1 as MDHEN and CDR2 as SYDVKM. The CDR3 extends over 14 amino acids. V was clipped by 6 bases and J by 4 bases, with 13 bases between them. As concerns this clone: Its antigen is currently unknown.

The material sequenced was lung tumor tissue, taken before any cancer treatment. The rearrangement links TRBV28 to TRBJ1-3; D gene ambiguous. This sequence was found in a woman aged 40-69 years with stage I lung adenocarcinoma. The CDR3 DNA reads as TGTGCCAGCAGCCCCCGTTCGGCGGGAAACACCATATATTTT. It encodes CASSPRSAGNTIYF.